Below are 8 T cell receptor beta chains sequenced from a single sample in a study of T cell clonality in common variable immunodeficiency. Assay: immunoSEQ multiplex PCR; the TCRdb copy retains only in-frame clones and omits some. This sample carries roughly 40,000 clones, none of them present only once. The sequenced sample was peripheral blood mononuclear cells. The receptor source for this set is a person aged 18-70 years in good health.

This clone came up many times. Sequencing ends 3 residues short of the CDR3 end; the germline J gene provides the rest. The chain joins TRBV7-8 to TRBJ2-7, with 11 nucleotides matching TRBD2. After removal of 5 bases from V and 3 bases from J, the junction contained 15 bases not matched to a gene. CDR1 is SGHVS, CDR2 FQNEAQ, per germline. CDR3 length equals 18 residues. Here the CDR3 reads CASSLPTGTSGFLYEQYF. The covered CDR3 bases are TGTGCCAGCAGCCTTCCGACAGGGACTAGCGGATTTCTCTACGAG.

This clone came up many times. The CDR3 goes on 3 residues after the read ends, and that part is filled in from the germline J gene. The chain combines TRBV7-7 with TRBJ2-5, with 7 bases matching TRBD2. CDR1 is SSHAT and CDR2 is FNYEAQ in the germline V gene (reference sequence). The CDR3 runs 15 residues. The trim removed 4 bases at V and 2 bases at J, leaving 7 bases unmatched. The covered CDR3 bases are TGTGCCAGCAGCTCCGGGACTACCTCGCAAGAGACC. Its translation is CASSSGTTSQET. The full-length CDR3 reads as CASSSGTTSQETQYF.

This clone was picked up many times. The read finishes 3 residues shy of the CDR3 end, and the germline J gene is used to complete it. The chain is built from TRBV12-3 or TRBV12-4 and TRBJ2-3; no clear D gene. CDR3 length: 11 residues. V was shortened by 6 bases and J by 6 bases, with 7 bases between the two germline ends. CDR3 loop: CASSPYDTQYF. The sequenced CDR3 bases are TGTGCCAGCAGCCCGTATGATACG.

This clone was detected many times. The read halts 3 residues ahead of the CDR3 end, with the missing end drawn from the germline J gene. This chain connects TRBV16 to TRBJ2-2; TRBD2 matches at 12 bases. Germline V CDR1 and CDR2: KGHSY, FQNENV. This CDR3 spans 16 amino acids. V lost 5 bases and J lost 6; bases outside the gene matches: 7. CDR3 loop: CASSDRLAGVSGELFF. CDR3 bases read: TGTGCCAGCAGCGATAGACTAGCGGGAGTCTCCGGGGAG.

This clone appeared many times. CDR3 bases read: TGCGCCAGCAGCCCGACCGGAGGGGTGAGCTCCTACAATGAG. Translated: CASSPTGGVSSYNE. The complete CDR3 protein is CASSPTGGVSSYNEQFF. The chain uses TRBV5-1 and TRBJ2-1, with a weak D call TRBD2 (6 bases). The missing CDR3 end, 3 residues past where the read stops, is filled in from the germline J gene. Trimming removed 4 bases at V and 0 bases at J, with 17 bases between. There are 17 residues in the CDR3. Germline CDR1 SGHRS, CDR2 YFSETQ.

The sample holds many counts of this clone. The CDR3 end falls 3 residues outside the read, so it is completed with the germline J gene. The V and J genes are TRBV7-2 and TRBJ2-7; the D gene is possibly TRBD2 (5 bases). V was cut by 4 bases and J by 5 bases, with 9 bases left in between. The CDR3 runs 12 residues. Germline V gene data show CDR1 as SGHTA and CDR2 as FQGNSA. The CDR3 region is CASSSTRDEQYF. The sequenced part of the CDR3 DNA is TGTGCCAGCAGCTCTACTAGAGACGAG.

This clone was seen at least ten times. Read sequence stops 3 residues before the CDR3 end, and the germline J gene provides the missing end. The V call is TRBV20-1, the J call TRBJ2-7; 8 nucleotides line up with TRBD2. This CDR3 contains 15 residues. Germline CDR1 is DFQATT and CDR2 is SNEGSKA (reference sequence). The CDR3 sequence is CSAPLPSGQGYEQYF. The sequenced part of the CDR3 DNA is TGCAGCGCCCCTCTCCCTAGCGGGCAAGGGTACGAG.

This clone has at least ten counts. The read terminates 3 residues before the CDR3 end, so the remaining end is supplied by the germline J gene. The chain is built from TRBV18 and TRBJ1-6, with D perhaps matching TRBD1 (5 bases). The CDR3 length is 16 residues. V lost 1 base and J 7 bases, leaving 14 bases between the germline ends. Germline V gene data show CDR1 as KGHSH and CDR2 as LQKENI. The CDR3 sequence is CASSPRGVEWNSPLHF. Incomplete CDR3 DNA: TGTGCCAGCTCACCACGAGGGGTTGAATGGAATTCACCC.